Below are 23 T cell receptor beta chains sequenced from a single sample in a study of T cells after yellow fever vaccination. TCRdb processed the 5' RACE reads anew with MiXCR; each CDR3 protein has one entry. Among some 340,000 distinct CDR3 sequences listed, around 10% were seen once. The specimen comprised CD4+ T cells sorted from PBMCs, sampled 45 days after the yellow fever booster vaccination. These TCRs come from a man aged 18 to 29 who received the YFV17D yellow fever vaccine.

This clonotype was counted ten times or more. This chain connects TRBV20-1 to TRBJ1-4; no reliable D call. The germline V gene has CDR1 DFQATT and CDR2 SNEGSKA (reference sequence). Trimming took 5 bases from V and 7 from J, leaving 17 bases between them. CDR3 length: 14 amino acids. The CDR3 DNA reads as TGCAGTGCTGGGCACGGGCGCCGAGGTGAAAAACTGTTTTTT. This translates into CSAGHGRRGEKLFF.

The chain carries TRBV6-5 and TRBJ1-1; 9 nucleotides agree with TRBD1. V lost 0 bases and J lost 8; bases outside the gene matches: 7. This CDR3 has 15 residues. Germline V gives CDR1 MNHEY, CDR2 SVGAGI. CDR3 sequence reads: CASSYSGQGRGEAFF. CDR3 nucleotide sequence: TGTGCCAGCAGTTACTCAGGACAGGGGAGAGGCGAAGCTTTCTTT.

This clonotype was seen at least ten times. The V and J genes are TRBV28 and TRBJ1-2; weak D call: TRBD1 (5 bases). Trimming removed 3 bases from V and 2 bases from J, with 16 bases in between. The CDR3 is 16 residues long. Per the germline V gene, CDR1 is MDHEN and CDR2 is SYDVKM. The CDR3 DNA follows: TGTGCCAGCAGTTTCTTGGCGGCGGCAGGGAACTATGGCTACACCTTC. Its translation: CASSFLAAAGNYGYTF.

Only a few counts were recorded for this clonotype. V is TRBV7-6 and J is TRBJ2-1; D is perhaps TRBD2 (6 bases). V lost 1 base, J lost 13 bases, and 14 bases lay in between. The CDR3 is 13 amino acids. CDR1 and CDR2 from the germline V gene are SGHVS and FNYEAQ. DNA for the CDR3: TGTGCCAGCAGCTTAGAGTTGGGAGGAGGACAGTTCTTC. Residues: CASSLELGGGQFF.

This clonotype was recorded a few times. V gene TRBV6-2 or TRBV6-3 combines with J gene TRBJ1-6; 8 nucleotides agree with TRBD1. V lost 5 bases to trimming and J lost 7 bases; unmatched junction nucleotides: 4. The V gene's germline CDR1 is MNHEY and CDR2 SVGEGT. This CDR3 is 14 amino acids long. CDR3 bases: TGTGCCAGCAGTCGGACAGGGCCCAATTCACCCCTCCACTTT. Translated, it gives CASSRTGPNSPLHF.

This clonotype came up a few times. The chain couples TRBV10-3 to TRBJ1-1; 10 bases fit TRBD1. The ends lost 5 bases at V and 4 bases at J; junction bases unmatched: 7. This CDR3 contains 15 residues. Germline V gene lookup returns CDR1 ENHRY and CDR2 SYGVKD. The CDR3 sequence is CAISPGQGKGTEAFF. The CDR3 nucleotides read TGTGCCATCAGTCCGGGACAGGGGAAGGGCACTGAAGCTTTCTTT.

The chain combines TRBV3-1 with TRBJ2-5; TRBD1 agrees at 8 bases. J lost 5 bases, V lost 5 bases, and 4 bases had no gene match. CDR3 length: 13 amino acids. Germline-derived CDR1 and CDR2 are LGHDT and YNNKEL (reference sequence). CDR3 region: CASSYDRGETQYF. The CDR3 nucleotides are TGTGCCAGCAGCTATGACAGGGGTGAGACCCAGTACTTC.

The CDR3 nucleotides read TGTGCCACCATGACGGTGTTTAACACTGAAGCTTTCTTT. It encodes CATMTVFNTEAFF. This rearrangement joins TRBV6-5 to TRBJ1-1; D ambiguous. The CDR3 is 13 residues long. Between the trimmed V and J ends, which lost 10 bases and 2 bases, there was a span of 14 bases. Germline V gene sequence: CDR1 MNHEY, CDR2 SVGAGI.

The genes are TRBV5-1 and TRBJ1-1, with D tentatively TRBD1 (5 bases). This CDR3 is 12 amino acids long. V lost 5 bases and J 7 bases, leaving 12 bases between the germline ends. The germline CDR1 and CDR2 sequences are SGHRS and YFSETQ. CDR3 sequence reads: CASSPGHVEAFF. CDR3 coding DNA: TGCGCCAGCAGTCCAGGACATGTTGAAGCTTTCTTT.

The rearrangement links TRBV12-3 or TRBV12-4 to TRBJ2-3; D is perhaps TRBD2 (5 bases). V was clipped by 1 base and J by 6 bases, with 14 bases between them. CDR3 size: 15 residues. CDR3 amino acids: CASSLGGPPSDTQYF. The CDR3 bases are TGTGCCAGCAGTTTAGGCGGGCCCCCATCGGATACGCAGTATTTT.

A few counts support this clonotype. The V and J genes are TRBV5-4 and TRBJ2-3, with D unclear. The CDR3 has 17 residues. V lost 4 bases to trimming and J lost 7 bases, with 25 bases between them. Looked up from germline, CDR1 is SGHNT and CDR2 is YYREEE (reference sequence). This CDR3 is CASSNSLQRRGSNTQYF. CDR3 DNA: TGTGCCAGCAGCAACTCTTTACAGCGAAGAGGCAGTAATACGCAGTATTTT.

This clonotype has only a few counts. The V gene is TRBV15, the J gene TRBJ2-5; the D gene is possibly TRBD1 (5 bases). The germline V gene encodes CDR1 LNHNV and CDR2 YYDKDF (reference sequence). This CDR3 region has 16 residues. The V end was cut by 3 bases, the J end by 0 bases, with 14 bases between. The CDR3 here is CATSRYQGQYQETQYF. In DNA, the CDR3 is TGTGCCACCAGCAGGTACCAGGGCCAGTACCAAGAGACCCAGTACTTC.

The V call is TRBV9, the J call TRBJ2-3; D call uncertain. Germline values: CDR1 SGDLS, CDR2 YYNGEE. This CDR3 region has 16 residues. V lost 3 bases and J 0 bases, leaving 14 bases between the germline ends. The CDR3 spells CASSARHSASTDTQYF. The CDR3 DNA is TGTGCCAGCAGCGCCCGTCACAGTGCTAGCACAGATACGCAGTATTTT.

This clonotype came up many times. The CDR3 reads CASSPDRDRAQETQYF. The CDR3 DNA reads TGTGCCAGCAGCCCAGACCGGGACAGGGCCCAAGAGACCCAGTACTTC. This chain joins TRBV11-2 and TRBJ2-5, with TRBD1 matching 9 bases. There are 16 residues in the CDR3. J gave up 1 base and V 5 bases, and 8 bases lay outside the gene matches. Germline CDR1 SGHAT, CDR2 FQNNGV.

This clonotype was seen only a few times. The rearrangement joins TRBV30 to TRBJ2-7; 7 nucleotides agree with TRBD2. This CDR3 region has 12 residues. Germline CDR1 GTSNPN, CDR2 SVGIG (reference sequence). V was clipped by 3 bases and J by 6 bases; unmatched bases: 5. The CDR3 region has the DNA TGTGCCTGGAGCTCGGGGGGTCCCGAGCAGTACTTC. Residues: CAWSSGGPEQYF.

In its sample, this clonotype was seen a few times. The CDR3 sequence: CASGGGRTYNEQFF. For the CDR3, the DNA is TGTGCCAGCGGCGGGGGCCGCACCTACAATGAGCAGTTCTTC. The V and J genes are TRBV6-1 and TRBJ2-1; TRBD2 might be the D (7 bases). V was pared by 8 bases and J by 2 bases, with 13 bases between. CDR3 length: 14 residues. Germline V gene data show CDR1 as MNHNS and CDR2 as SASEGT.

This clonotype was detected many times. The chain has TRBV11-2 and TRBJ2-3; 10 bases line up with TRBD1. The CDR3 contains 15 residues. Trimming at V came to 7 bases and at J to 4 bases, leaving 8 bases not matched to a gene. From germline, CDR1 is SGHAT and CDR2 FQNNGV. CDR3 bases: TGTGCCAGCACCACCGGGACAGGGGTTTCAGATACGCAGTATTTT. Translating it yields CASTTGTGVSDTQYF.

The chain links TRBV9 to TRBJ2-2; 9 bases are shared with TRBD1. Trimming at V came to 10 bases and at J to 3 bases, leaving 7 bases not matched to a gene. Germline V gives CDR1 SGDLS, CDR2 YYNGEE. This CDR3 has 14 amino acids. The CDR3 nucleotides read TGTGCCGGATACAGGGGGCAGGACACCGGGGAGCTGTTTTTT. This sequence encodes CAGYRGQDTGELFF.

This clonotype was seen repeatedly, ten times or more. The chain links TRBV7-2 to TRBJ2-4; D gene ambiguous. The V and J ends lost 3 bases and 7 bases respectively, with 10 bases between them. The CDR3 has 13 amino acids. Germline V gene data show CDR1 as SGHTA and CDR2 as FQGNSA. The CDR3 sequence: CASSFQARNIQYF. The DNA of the CDR3 is TGTGCCAGCAGCTTTCAAGCGAGGAACATTCAGTACTTC.

V usage is TRBV19 and J usage is TRBJ1-1, with D perhaps matching TRBD1 (5 bases). V shed 5 bases and J shed 4 bases, with 23 bases lying between them. CDR1 and CDR2 (germline): LNHDA, SQIVND (reference sequence). This CDR3 spans 17 amino acids. The CDR3 protein is CASSFVAGVAGGTEAFF. The CDR3 region has the DNA TGTGCCAGTAGTTTTGTGGCCGGGGTGGCCGGGGGCACTGAAGCTTTCTTT. Looking up the rest from reference TRBV19 and TRBJ1-1 gives the full variable domain: DGGITQSPKYLFRKEGQNVTLSCEQNLNHDAMYWYRQDPGQGLRLIYYSQIVNDFQKGDIAEGYSVSREKKESFPLTVTSAQKNPTAFYLCASSFVAGVAGGTEAFFGQGTRLTVV.

This clonotype has only a few counts. The rearrangement uses TRBV7-2 and TRBJ2-1; D remains ambiguous. This CDR3 region has 12 residues. Germline-derived CDR1 and CDR2 are SGHTA and FQGNSA. Trimming took off 6 bases at V and 9 bases at J, with 12 bases between the two ends. Written as DNA, the CDR3 is TGTGCCAGCAGTGACGCCCGGACTGAGCAGTTCTTC. It is translated as CASSDARTEQFF.

This clonotype was counted a few times. The genes are TRBV4-3 and TRBJ1-6; 7 positions match TRBD1. V lost 5 bases to trimming and J lost 15 bases; unmatched junction nucleotides: 7. The germline V gene encodes CDR1 LGHNA and CDR2 YSLEER. CDR3 length: 12 residues. The CDR3 DNA sequence: TGCGCCAGCAGCGCCCAACAGGGGAGCCTCCACTTT. It translates to CASSAQQGSLHF.

This clonotype appeared a few times. This chain joins TRBV11-3 and TRBJ2-3, with a tentative D call TRBD2 (7 bases). The CDR3 is 17 residues long. Trimming removed 5 bases from V and 5 bases from J, with 23 bases in between. Germline V lookup: CDR1 SGHNT, CDR2 YENEEA. DNA of the CDR3: TGTGCCAGCAGCCCTCGCGCGGTCGGGGGGCAGGGAGATACGCAGTATTTT. Translated: CASSPRAVGGQGDTQYF.